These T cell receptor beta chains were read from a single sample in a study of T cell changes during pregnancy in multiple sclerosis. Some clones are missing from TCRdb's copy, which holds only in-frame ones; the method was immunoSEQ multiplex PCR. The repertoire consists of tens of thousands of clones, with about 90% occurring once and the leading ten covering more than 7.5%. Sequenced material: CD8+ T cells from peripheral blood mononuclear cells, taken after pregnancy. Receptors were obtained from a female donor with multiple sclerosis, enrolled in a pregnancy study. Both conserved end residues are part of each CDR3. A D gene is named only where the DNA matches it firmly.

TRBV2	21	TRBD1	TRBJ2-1	CASRGTVPIGVQSYAYNEQFF	TGTGCCAGCAGGGGGACAGTCCCGATTGGGGTGCAATCCTACGCCTACAATGAGCAGTTCTTC
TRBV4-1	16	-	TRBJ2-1	CASSHRLADSYNEQFF	TGCGCCAGCAGCCACCGCTTAGCGGACTCCTACAATGAGCAGTTCTTC
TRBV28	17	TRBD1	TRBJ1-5	CASKHHRTGGARQPQHF	TGTGCCAGCAAACACCATCGGACAGGGGGCGCCCGGCAGCCCCAGCATTTT
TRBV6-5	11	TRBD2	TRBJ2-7	CASTGGGEQYF	TGTGCCAGCACAGGCGGGGGGGAGCAGTACTTC
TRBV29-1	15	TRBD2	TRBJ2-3	CSVGLRTSGADTQYF	TGCAGCGTTGGTTTAAGGACTAGCGGGGCAGATACGCAGTATTTT
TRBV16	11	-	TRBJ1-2	CASSQGTFYTF	TGTGCCAGCAGCCAAGGGACTTTCTACACCTTC
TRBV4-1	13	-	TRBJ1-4	CASSQESNEKLFF	TGCGCCAGCAGCCAGGAGTCTAATGAAAAACTGTTTTTT
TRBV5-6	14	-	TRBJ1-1	CASSLGGVYTEAFF	TGTGCCAGCAGCTTAGGGGGAGTGTACACTGAAGCTTTCTTT
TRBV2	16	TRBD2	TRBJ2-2	CASSLLAGVITGELFF	TGTGCCAGCAGTTTACTAGCGGGAGTCATCACCGGGGAGCTGTTTTTT
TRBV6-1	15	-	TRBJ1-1	CATTEGPGTNTEAFF	TGTGCCACGACAGAGGGTCCAGGGACTAACACTGAAGCTTTCTTT
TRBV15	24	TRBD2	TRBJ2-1	CATSREERQLPTSGSERPYNEQFF	TGTGCCACCAGCAGAGAAGAGCGACAACTACCGACTAGCGGGAGCGAGCGCCCCTACAATGAGCAGTTCTTC
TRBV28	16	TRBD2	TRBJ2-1	CASGGLAGDRANEQFF	TGTGCCAGCGGGGGACTAGCGGGAGATAGGGCGAATGAGCAGTTCTTC
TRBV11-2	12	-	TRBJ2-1	CASSFVAHEQFF	TGTGCCAGCAGCTTCGTAGCCCATGAGCAGTTCTTC